Following are 26 T cell receptor beta chains from one sample sequenced in a study of control samples from healthy donors and cancer patients. Measured with immunoSEQ multiplex PCR; TCRdb has only the in-frame clones, and not every one. The sample yields fewer than 30,000 clones, almost 85% seen once. The sequencing input was PBMCs. The receptors originated from a woman in her sixties or seventies with head and neck cancer.

A note on this clone: The sample carries other DNA sequences with the same CDR3. The chain is built from TRBV6-6 and TRBJ1-5; D call uncertain. Trimming took 0 bases from V and 1 from J, leaving 7 bases between them. Germline CDR1 reads MNHNY; CDR2 reads SVGAGI (reference sequence). This CDR3 region has 15 residues. The CDR3: CASSYSMGSNQPQHF. As DNA, the CDR3 is TGTGCCAGCAGTTACTCGATGGGGAGCAATCAGCCCCAGCATTTT.

This clone appeared a single time. V is TRBV19 and J is TRBJ2-1; D is possibly TRBD1 or TRBD2 (5 bases each). Germline CDR1 LNHDA, CDR2 SQIVND (reference sequence). This CDR3 is built from 16 residues. V lost 2 bases, J lost 7 bases, and 18 bases lay in between. CDR3 DNA: TGTGCCAGTAGTATAACGGGACGAGAGCTCCGAAATGAGCAGTTCTTC. Translated, it gives CASSITGRELRNEQFF.

The chain has TRBV9 and TRBJ2-5; D is unresolved. Trimming stripped 4 bases from V and 1 base from J, with 5 bases between. The CDR3 consists of 12 residues. Germline-derived CDR1 and CDR2 are SGDLS and YYNGEE. CDR3 sequence (DNA): TGTGCCAGCAGCCTGACCCAAGAGACCCAGTACTTC. It specifies CASSLTQETQYF.

This chain connects TRBV6-2 or TRBV6-3 to TRBJ2-3, with a possible D match to TRBD2 (5 bases). The CDR3 totals 14 residues. Germline V lookup: CDR1 MNHEY, CDR2 SVGEGT. V lost 5 bases to trimming and J lost 0 bases, with 9 bases between them. CDR3 bases: TGTGCCAGCAGTAGCGGCGGCAGCACAGATACGCAGTATTTT. This codes for CASSSGGSTDTQYF.

CDR3 amino acids: CASSPGTGGAGGYTF. CDR3 DNA sequence: TGTGCCAGCAGCCCGGGGACAGGGGGCGCAGGAGGCTACACCTTC. The chain combines TRBV11-3 with TRBJ1-2, with 12 bases matching TRBD1. Germline V gene lookup returns CDR1 SGHNT and CDR2 YENEEA. The CDR3 covers 15 residues. The trim removed 5 bases at V and 8 bases at J, leaving 9 bases unmatched.

The chain uses TRBV7-8 and TRBJ2-1; 9 nucleotides agree with TRBD2. Trimming removed 1 base from V and 8 bases from J; junction bases left unmatched: 6. CDR3 length equals 15 residues. CDR1 is SGHVS and CDR2 is FQNEAQ in the germline V gene. CDR3 residues: CASSLGLAGIDEQFF. The DNA for the CDR3 is TGTGCCAGCAGCTTAGGCCTAGCGGGGATAGATGAGCAGTTCTTC.

J is TRBJ1-2 and V is TRBV11-2; D possibly corresponds to TRBD1 (6 bases). This CDR3 has 14 amino acids. V lost 6 bases, J lost 0 bases, and 11 bases lay in between. Germline loops: CDR1 SGHAT, CDR2 FQNNGV. CDR3 bases: TGTGCCAGCAGGTTGACAGGCGCTAACTATGGCTACACCTTC. This codes for CASRLTGANYGYTF.

This chain connects TRBV7-9 to TRBJ2-7; 11 bases are a match to TRBD2. The CDR3 length is 14 residues. CDR1 is SEHNR, CDR2 FQNEAQ, per germline (reference sequence). The ends lost 7 bases at V and 3 bases at J; junction bases unmatched: 5. CDR3 region: CASTRLAGSYEQYF. Here the CDR3 DNA reads TGTGCCAGCACCCGACTAGCGGGAAGCTACGAGCAGTACTTC.

J is TRBJ1-2 and V is TRBV11-3, with D perhaps matching TRBD1 (6 bases). Trimming left V 4 bases short and J 0 bases short, with 9 bases between. The CDR3 loop spans 14 amino acids. Germline CDR1 reads SGHNT; CDR2 reads YENEEA. The chain's CDR3 is CASSSGATNYGYTF. CDR3 coding DNA: TGTGCCAGCAGCTCGGGGGCTACTAACTATGGCTACACCTTC.

The chain combines TRBV30 with TRBJ2-1, with 8 positions matching TRBD2. V shed 5 bases and J 6 bases; nucleotides not matched to a gene: 3. Looked up from germline, CDR1 is GTSNPN and CDR2 is SVGIG (reference sequence). The CDR3 runs to 12 residues. In nucleotides, the CDR3 is TGTGCCTGGGAGCGGGAGAGCAATGAGCAGTTCTTC. Encoded protein: CAWERESNEQFF.

This clone was counted between two and nine times. V and J are TRBV11-2 and TRBJ1-1; no clear D. Looked up from germline, CDR1 is SGHAT and CDR2 is FQNNGV. Trimming removed 1 base at V and 0 bases at J, with 9 bases between. The CDR3 is 15 amino acids. The CDR3 DNA follows: TGTGCCAGCAGCTTAGTGGCCGGAATGAACACTGAAGCTTTCTTT. Translation gives CASSLVAGMNTEAFF.

The chain recombines TRBV5-1 with TRBJ2-7; D is perhaps TRBD1 or TRBD2 (5 bases each). The V and J ends lost 5 bases and 6 bases respectively, with 15 bases between them. Germline V gene lookup returns CDR1 SGHRS and CDR2 YFSETQ. This CDR3 spans 13 amino acids. CDR3 residues: CASSRDAHSEQYF. CDR3 bases: TGCGCCAGCAGTCGGGACGCGCATAGCGAGCAGTACTTC.

The CDR3 nucleotides read TGTGCCAGCAGCCCGACAGGCCGTGGGGAGCTGTTTTTT. This sequence encodes CASSPTGRGELFF. The chain recombines TRBV7-3 with TRBJ2-2; perhaps TRBD1 as D (6 bases). From germline, CDR1 is SGHTA and CDR2 FQGTGA. The CDR3 has 13 amino acids. Trimming removed 5 bases from V and 8 bases from J, with 12 bases in between.

The rearrangement joins TRBV19 to TRBJ2-3; D remains ambiguous. Germline V gene lookup returns CDR1 LNHDA and CDR2 SQIVND (reference sequence). The length of the CDR3 is 12 residues. V lost 3 bases to trimming and J lost 5 bases, with 6 bases between them. CDR3 DNA sequence: TGTGCCAGTAGTATTGTTCAAGATACGCAGTATTTT. Amino acids: CASSIVQDTQYF.

V is TRBV27 and J is TRBJ2-1, with TRBD1 matching 9 bases. This CDR3 region has 17 residues. Germline loops: CDR1 MNHEY, CDR2 SMNVEV (reference sequence). After removal of 6 bases from V and 0 bases from J, the junction contained 9 bases not matched to a gene. CDR3 coding DNA: TGTGCCAGCAGATCTCCCGCGGACAGGGGCTCCTACAATGAGCAGTTCTTC. This sequence encodes CASRSPADRGSYNEQFF.

This chain joins TRBV3-1 (or the pseudogene TRBV3-2) and TRBJ1-2; D is uncertain. V was trimmed by 0 bases and J by 2 bases, leaving 4 bases between them. CDR3 size: 13 residues. CDR1 and CDR2 (germline): LGHDT, YNNKEL (reference sequence). CDR3 amino acids: CASSQDLNYGYTF. DNA for the CDR3: TGTGCCAGCAGCCAAGACCTCAACTATGGCTACACCTTC.

V usage is TRBV5-4 and J usage is TRBJ1-2, with 10 bases aligning to TRBD1. J gave up 6 bases and V 0 bases, and 5 bases lay outside the gene matches. Germline V gene lookup returns CDR1 SGHNT and CDR2 YYREEE (reference sequence). This CDR3 contains 15 residues. CDR3 in amino acids: CASSLGQGAQNGYTF. The CDR3, as DNA: TGTGCCAGCAGCTTGGGACAGGGGGCGCAGAATGGCTACACCTTC. Supplemented by reference TRBV5-4 and TRBJ1-2, the full variable domain reads ETGVTQSPTHLIKTRGQQVTLRCSSQSGHNTVSWYQQALGQGPQFIFQYYREEENGRGNFPPRFSGLQFPNYSSELNVNALELDDSALYLCASSLGQGAQNGYTFGSGTRLTVV.

The gene calls are TRBV7-2 and TRBJ2-2, with 8 bases that match TRBD1. V lost 5 bases and J lost 8; bases outside the gene matches: 10. This CDR3 is built from 15 residues. Looked up from germline, CDR1 is SGHTA and CDR2 is FQGNSA. CDR3 residues: CASSTETGVVGELFF. The CDR3 DNA follows: TGTGCCAGCAGCACAGAGACAGGGGTGGTAGGGGAGCTGTTTTTT.

This clone appeared a few times. The chain joins TRBV11-3 to TRBJ2-2; no definite D call. This CDR3 region has 13 residues. The germline V and J ends were trimmed by 5 bases and 3 bases, with 7 bases remaining between them. Germline CDR1 is SGHNT and CDR2 is YENEEA. The CDR3 here is CASSLRDTGELFF. CDR3 DNA sequence: TGTGCCAGCAGCCTAAGGGACACCGGGGAGCTGTTTTTT.

The J gene is TRBJ2-2, the V gene TRBV30, with no clear D. This CDR3 region has 10 residues. The germline gives CDR1 GTSNPN, CDR2 SVGIG (reference sequence). V lost 7 bases and J lost 8, with 8 bases in between. CDR3 in DNA: TGTGCCTTATATAAAGGGGAGCTGTTTTTT. Protein sequence: CALYKGELFF.

The chain links TRBV5-1 to TRBJ2-5; D perhaps matches TRBD2 (6 bases). Trimming removed 2 bases from V and 2 bases from J, with 13 bases in between. Germline V CDR1 and CDR2: SGHRS, YFSETQ. The CDR3 length is 15 residues. CDR3 sequence reads: CASSFGGGNQETQYF. In DNA form, the CDR3 reads TGCGCCAGCAGCTTCGGCGGCGGGAATCAAGAGACCCAGTACTTC.

V is TRBV6-2 or TRBV6-3 and J is TRBJ1-1; possible D gene TRBD1, 6 bases. The germline V gene has CDR1 MNHEY and CDR2 SVGEGT. V lost 5 bases, J lost 10 bases, and 20 bases lay in between. The CDR3 contains 14 residues. The CDR3 DNA sequence: TGTGCCAGCAGTCGACAGGCGATGGAGGTAGGAGCTTTCTTT. Translating it yields CASSRQAMEVGAFF.

The rearrangement links TRBV2 to TRBJ1-5; weak D call: TRBD1 (5 bases). Trimming pared 7 bases from V and 1 base from J, leaving 11 bases between. This CDR3 contains 14 residues. Germline V lookup: CDR1 SNHLY, CDR2 FYNNEI. The CDR3 loop is CASNLDSSNQPQHF. In DNA, the CDR3 is TGTGCCAGCAACCTAGACAGCAGCAATCAGCCCCAGCATTTT.

This clone was seen a single time. This chain connects TRBV4-2 to TRBJ2-3, with 10 nucleotides matching TRBD2. The CDR3 is made up of 14 amino acids. J was trimmed by 4 bases and V by 4 bases; bases with no gene match: 2. Looked up from germline, CDR1 is LGHNA and CDR2 is YNFKEQ. The CDR3 is CASSRGTSADTQYF. CDR3 DNA: TGTGCCAGCAGCCGCGGGACTAGCGCAGATACGCAGTATTTT.

The chain has TRBV7-9 and TRBJ1-1; no clear D gene. CDR1 and CDR2 from the germline V gene are SEHNR and FQNEAQ (reference sequence). The CDR3 spans 13 residues. Between the trimmed V and J ends, which lost 1 base and 1 base, there was a span of 4 bases. The CDR3 reads CASSLGANTEAFF. CDR3 nucleotides: TGTGCCAGCAGCTTAGGGGCGAACACTGAAGCTTTCTTT. The variable domain in full, with the rest retrieved from reference TRBV7-9 and TRBJ1-1, is DTGVSQNPRHKITKRGQNVTFRCDPISEHNRLYWYRQTLGQGPEFLTYFQNEAQLEKSRLLSDRFSAERPKGSFSTLEIQRTEQGDSAMYLCASSLGANTEAFFGQGTRLTVV.

The CDR3 bases are TGTGCCAGCAGTGATGGGACAGAACACACTGAAGCTTTCTTT. It codes for CASSDGTEHTEAFF. The rearrangement uses TRBV6-1 and TRBJ1-1; TRBD1 matches 7 bases. The CDR3 has 14 residues. Losses at the gene ends were 3 bases for V and 3 bases for J; bases not matched to a gene: 4. CDR1 and CDR2 (germline): MNHNS, SASEGT.